This T cell receptor (beta chain) was sequenced for a study of somatic mutations in cytotoxic T cells in rheumatoid arthritis (dated by TCRdb to about 2017). Looking at the study overall: Peripheral blood (about 28 ml EDTA) was collected from patients immediately after diagnosis and before any treatment began. Patients and controls did not essentially differ in median age, which was nearly identical between the groups. Some T-cell populations stained with V beta antibodies were sorted by flow on a FACSAria II or Sony SH800 to nearly 100% purity, with sorted V beta1+ cells additionally subjected to TCRB sequencing. For 55 to 70 rheumatoid arthritis patients and more than 15 healthy controls, TCRB deep sequencing was carried out. Whether expanded CD8+ T-cell clones in untreated, newly diagnosed rheumatoid arthritis carry somatic mutations was the study question, and clonality was characterized with TCRB deep sequencing.

CD4+ and CD8+ cells were isolated by positive magnetic bead selection on an AutoMACS, and purity was checked by flow cytometry. Initial screening for clonal expansions relied on flow cytometry with a TCR V beta antibody panel, after which sorted CD8+ fractions underwent TCRB deep sequencing for characterization. Peripheral blood mononuclear cells were obtained using density gradient separation with Ficoll-Paque PLUS. Nucleospin Tissue or Tissue XS kits were used to extract DNA from CD4-enriched, CD8-enriched or PBMC samples, and a Qubit 2.0 fluorometer was used for quantification. Trimmed from V: 6 bases; trimmed from J: 3 bases; junction bases lacking a gene match: 3. CDR1 and CDR2 (MNHEY, SMNVEV) derive from the germline V gene (reference sequence). Including cysteine and phenylalanine, the CDR3 has 13 amino acids. The kept DNA is CDR3 alone, 39 bases in frame from the first base. Sequencing of TCRB CDR3 was done on genomic DNA with the immunoSEQ assay. As for how the authors treated the data: Only a few patient CD8+ clones larger than 1% matched published virus-specific TCRB sequences when compared against them. Nothing other than productive TCRB rearrangements was included in the analyses. Defining a clone by its unique TCRB CDR3 sequence, the study calculated clonality as a productive clonality index derived from Shannon entropy. Repertoire overlap for a pair of samples was computed from each clone's template counts relative to total templates per sample. Flow cytometry-measured V-gene usage correlated with V-gene usage from TCRB sequencing, with a Spearman r of 0.61. The table was pulled from immuneACCESS by TCRdb, which kept in-frame rearrangements only. Such tables lose some clones; where checked, under half of the loss comes from unresolved V genes, and the rest has no known cause. The V and J calls and clone size are taken from that table; D and trimming were inferred from the DNA. The sample table records some 11,000 clones; roughly 79% of these occur just once. Around 8.6% of the sample goes to the ten largest clones.

Details on this clone: Its cognate antigen has yet to be identified. There are no base qualities to consult, and no much larger clone falls within one base.

The investigation overall reported the following: It was unknown which antigens the expanded CD8+ clones targeted, and their absence from virus-specific databases did not exclude viral specificity. CD8+ clonality increased with age in patients (Spearman r of about 0.49) but not in healthy controls. The largest CD8+ clone made up more than 20% of CD8+ cells in about an eighth of the roughly 65 patients, and blood and synovial fluid shared several identical CD8+ TCRB sequences. The finding that TRBV07 was slightly underrepresented in patients was left unadjusted for multiple comparisons. CD8+ T-cell clonality did not differ significantly between rheumatoid arthritis patients and age-matched healthy controls.

Recombination joined TRBV27 with TRBJ1-2, and TRBD1 matches 8 of the central bases. The sequenced sample was CD8+ T cells sorted from blood. The receptor was isolated from a woman in her sixties or seventies with rheumatoid arthritis. The nucleotide sequence is given as TGTGCCAGCAGCGCAGGGGGCTACTATGGCTACACCTTC. Its translation reads: CASSAGGYYGYTF.